The 10 T cell receptor beta chains given below trace back to one sample, sequenced in a study of metastatic and nonmetastatic thyroid tumors. Patients had received no treatment of any kind before thyroid surgery. TCRdb re-called the PCR reads via MiXCR. The sample includes approximately 20,000 clones, approximately 32% seen only once; the top ten take roughly 20%. Source material: adjacent normal tissue. All receptors come from a female donor with papillary thyroid cancer or a benign thyroid nodule (not recorded which). Some clones in this sample may be carry-over from other donors' samples.

The chain carries TRBV11-3 and TRBJ1-6, with 9 bases lining up with TRBD1. The CDR3 length is 14 residues. Germline loops: CDR1 SGHNT, CDR2 YENEEA. With 1 base clipped from V and 10 bases from J, the junction kept 2 bases outside the gene matches. CDR3 DNA sequence: TGTGCCAGCAGCTTAGTCGGGACAGGGTCACCCCTCCACTTT. It specifies CASSLVGTGSPLHF.

This clone was observed once. This chain joins TRBV30 and TRBJ2-2; D may match TRBD1 or TRBD2 (5 bases each). This CDR3 contains 14 residues. Germline values: CDR1 GTSNPN, CDR2 SVGIG (reference sequence). Trimming stripped 3 bases from V and 7 bases from J, with 15 bases between. CDR3 in DNA: TGTGCCTGGAGAGGAAAAGGGACCGGCGGGGAGCTGTTTTTT. Translating it yields CAWRGKGTGGELFF.

The gene calls are TRBV5-1 and TRBJ2-3; D may be TRBD2 (6 bases). Germline CDR1 reads SGHRS; CDR2 reads YFSETQ. Deletions cut 1 base from V and 0 bases from J, with 9 bases between. The CDR3 runs to 15 residues. CDR3 sequence: CASSLQRASTDTQYF. The CDR3 DNA reads as TGCGCCAGCAGCTTGCAGCGGGCTAGCACAGATACGCAGTATTTT.

The chain uses TRBV6-2 or TRBV6-3 and TRBJ2-5, with D perhaps given as TRBD1 or TRBD2 (5 bases each). The CDR3 loop spans 14 amino acids. Looked up from germline, CDR1 is MNHEY and CDR2 is SVGEGT. Deletions cut 6 bases from V and 3 bases from J, with 14 bases between. The CDR3 here is CASRKPGPKETQYF. DNA for the CDR3: TGTGCCAGCAGAAAACCGGGACCAAAAGAGACCCAGTACTTC.

Relative to its sample, this clone is medium-sized. V and J are TRBV7-3 and TRBJ2-7; D possibly matches TRBD1 or TRBD2 (6 bases each). CDR1 and CDR2 (germline): SGHTA, FQGTGA. V was clipped by 2 bases and J by 5 bases, with 19 bases between them. The CDR3 has 16 amino acids. The CDR3: CASSLFGGAGRDEQYF. The DNA for the CDR3 is TGTGCCAGCAGCTTATTCGGGGGCGCGGGTAGGGACGAGCAGTACTTC.

This clone showed up just a few times. The J gene is TRBJ2-2, the V gene TRBV19, with D unclear. The V gene lost 7 bases and the J gene lost 0 bases, with 6 bases spanning the gap. Germline V lookup: CDR1 LNHDA, CDR2 SQIVND (reference sequence). CDR3 length equals 13 residues. CDR3 bases: TGTGCCAGTACGGATCCGAACACCGGGGAGCTGTTTTTT. This codes for CASTDPNTGELFF.

The sample holds a few counts of this clone. The genes are TRBV2 and TRBJ2-7; no definite D call. This CDR3 spans 13 amino acids. In germline, CDR1 is SNHLY, CDR2 FYNNEI. Trimming stripped 4 bases from V and 2 bases from J, with 9 bases between. This CDR3 is CASSAADAYEQYF. The CDR3 DNA is TGTGCCAGCAGTGCGGCGGACGCCTACGAGCAGTACTTC.

In its sample, this clone was seen a few times. This chain links TRBV6-5 with TRBJ1-5; D remains ambiguous. The CDR3 length is 14 residues. With 3 bases removed from V and 5 bases from J, the gap between germline ends came to 11 bases. CDR1 is MNHEY and CDR2 is SVGAGI in the germline V gene. CDR3 coding DNA: TGTGCCAGCAGTTATAGTCAGGCATATCAGCCCCAGCATTTT. It encodes CASSYSQAYQPQHF.

The CDR3 is CASSSGTGGSGNTIYF. The DNA for the CDR3 is TGTGCCAGCAGTTCCGGGACAGGGGGTTCTGGAAACACCATATATTTT. V gene TRBV28 combines with J gene TRBJ1-3; 11 bases map to TRBD1. Germline V gene lookup returns CDR1 MDHEN and CDR2 SYDVKM. V trimming: 4 bases; J trimming: 1 base; junction bases outside the gene matches: 3. This CDR3 has 16 amino acids.

V and J are TRBV20-1 and TRBJ2-7; D not certain. CDR1 is DFQATT, CDR2 SNEGSKA, per germline (reference sequence). V was pared by 4 bases and J by 7 bases, with 8 bases between. The length of the CDR3 is 10 residues. This CDR3 reads CSAIVREQYF. CDR3 coding DNA: TGCAGTGCTATCGTGAGAGAGCAGTACTTC.